These 23 T cell receptor beta chains came from one sample sequenced in a study of blood T cell repertoires in COVID-19. Generated by immunoSEQ multiplex PCR, the TCRdb table keeps only in-frame clones and is missing some. The sample shows 290,000 or so clones, around 90% of them seen only once. Sample: PBMCs or T cells enriched from blood (not recorded which). These receptors were collected from a young woman with acute COVID-19.

The chain recombines TRBV7-8 with TRBJ2-7, with a tentative D call TRBD1 (6 bases). Between the trimmed V and J ends, which lost 6 bases and 2 bases, there was a span of 11 bases. Germline CDR1 reads SGHVS; CDR2 reads FQNEAQ. The CDR3 is 13 amino acids. The CDR3 protein is CASSFQGTYEQYF. DNA of the CDR3: TGTGCCAGCAGTTTCCAGGGGACCTACGAGCAGTACTTC.

The chain uses TRBV18 and TRBJ1-2; 7 bases are shared with TRBD1. The CDR3 extends over 16 amino acids. Germline loops: CDR1 KGHSH, CDR2 LQKENI. Trimming cost V 6 bases and J 5 bases; bases outside gene matches: 15. CDR3 region: CASSLRGGSDFYGYTF. In DNA form, the CDR3 reads TGTGCCAGCTCCCTGCGAGGGGGCTCGGATTTTTATGGCTACACCTTC.

The chain links TRBV28 to TRBJ2-7; 9 bases match TRBD1. Trimming cost V 6 bases and J 3 bases; bases outside gene matches: 9. Germline V gives CDR1 MDHEN, CDR2 SYDVKM. The CDR3 consists of 15 residues. The chain's CDR3 is CASSPGQGIFYEQYF. The CDR3 nucleotides are TGTGCCAGCAGCCCGGGACAGGGAATTTTCTACGAGCAGTACTTC.

The chain is built from TRBV5-1 and TRBJ2-7; a weak D match, TRBD2 (6 bases). The CDR3 is 17 amino acids. The germline V and J ends were trimmed by 4 bases and 0 bases, with 20 bases remaining between them. Germline V CDR1 and CDR2: SGHRS, YFSETQ. CDR3: CASSPYPDAGSSYEQYF. The CDR3 bases are TGCGCCAGCAGCCCCTACCCCGACGCGGGAAGCTCCTACGAGCAGTACTTC.

This clone was seen once. The V call is TRBV28, the J call TRBJ1-2; D remains ambiguous. The CDR3 is made up of 11 amino acids. The germline V gene encodes CDR1 MDHEN and CDR2 SYDVKM. The V gene lost 4 bases and the J gene lost 7 bases, with 7 bases spanning the gap. CDR3 in DNA: TGTGCCAGCAGTTCTAGGTCTGGCTACACCTTC. Amino acids: CASSSRSGYTF.

The chain recombines TRBV6-5 with TRBJ1-4, with TRBD1 identical over 7 bases. The CDR3 loop spans 15 amino acids. Trimming took 8 bases from V and 8 from J; bases not matched to a gene: 14. In germline, CDR1 is MNHEY, CDR2 SVGAGI. The CDR3 nucleotides are TGTGCCAGCGCCTCCCTAGGGGGCCTCGGGGAAAAACTGTTTTTT. It translates to CASASLGGLGEKLFF.

This clone was seen only once. The chain carries TRBV19 and TRBJ1-6; 7 positions match TRBD1. V dropped 6 bases and J dropped 7; count of bases not matched to a gene: 6. The CDR3 runs 14 residues. Looked up from germline, CDR1 is LNHDA and CDR2 is SQIVND (reference sequence). DNA of the CDR3: TGTGCCAGTAGCCCCGGGACAGCGAATTCACCCCTCCACTTT. As protein: CASSPGTANSPLHF.

V gene TRBV5-1 combines with J gene TRBJ2-7; 10 nucleotides align to TRBD2. The V gene's germline CDR1 is SGHRS and CDR2 YFSETQ. V dropped 1 base and J dropped 3; count of bases not matched to a gene: 7. This CDR3 has 16 residues. The CDR3, as DNA: TGCGCCAGCAGCTTGATCCTCAAGCGGGAGGGCTACGAGCAGTACTTC. Its protein is CASSLILKREGYEQYF. Combining the CDR3 with reference TRBV5-1 and TRBJ2-7 gives the whole variable domain KAGVTQTPRYLIKTRGQQVTLSCSPISGHRSVSWYQQTPGQGLQFLFEYFSETQRNKGNFPGRFSGRQFSNSRSEMNVSTLELGDSALYLCASSLILKREGYEQYFGPGTRLTVT.

The rearrangement uses TRBV4-2 and TRBJ2-7, with 8 bases matching TRBD2. The germline V gene encodes CDR1 LGHNA and CDR2 YNFKEQ. With 4 bases clipped from V and 3 bases from J, the junction kept 8 bases outside the gene matches. The length of the CDR3 is 15 residues. The CDR3 DNA is TGTGCCAGCAGCCCAGAAAGCGGGAGTATCTACGAGCAGTACTTC. Translation: CASSPESGSIYEQYF.

The chain recombines TRBV28 with TRBJ1-5; D unresolved. The CDR3 length is 15 residues. The V and J ends lost 2 bases and 5 bases respectively, with 13 bases between them. Germline V gives CDR1 MDHEN, CDR2 SYDVKM. As DNA, the CDR3 is TGTGCCAGCAGTTTACGGTGGGAGGTGGATCAGCCCCAGCATTTT. This codes for CASSLRWEVDQPQHF.

The V call is TRBV11-2, the J call TRBJ1-4; perhaps TRBD1 as D (5 bases). The V gene's germline CDR1 is SGHAT and CDR2 FQNNGV. V lost 1 base, J lost 7 bases, and 10 bases lay in between. The CDR3 is 14 amino acids. The CDR3 nucleotides read TGTGCCAGCAGCTTAGGGGGGGTGGGTGAAAAACTGTTTTTT. The encoded protein is CASSLGGVGEKLFF.

The chain carries TRBV6-4 and TRBJ2-7, with D possibly TRBD1 on 5 matching bases. Trimming shortened V by 0 bases and J by 0 bases, and 12 bases separated the two germline ends. Germline CDR1 MRHNA, CDR2 SNTAGT. The CDR3 consists of 16 residues. CDR3 nucleotide sequence: TGTGCCAGCAGTGACTCCGTTGGGGCGCTCTCCTACGAGCAGTACTTC. Its translation: CASSDSVGALSYEQYF.

This clone was picked up one time. The chain carries TRBV7-9 and TRBJ1-1, with 7 bases that match TRBD1. This CDR3 is 16 amino acids long. V was pared by 3 bases and J by 1 base, with 8 bases of the junction left unmatched. The germline gives CDR1 SEHNR, CDR2 FQNEAQ (reference sequence). CDR3 region: CASSLLDRVGNTEAFF. CDR3 nucleotides: TGTGCCAGCAGCTTGCTCGACAGGGTAGGGAACACTGAAGCTTTCTTT.

This clone came up once. The genes are TRBV28 and TRBJ1-2, with TRBD1 as a possible D gene (6 bases). Germline CDR1 and CDR2: MDHEN and SYDVKM. CDR3 size: 14 residues. V was pared by 5 bases and J by 6 bases, with 16 bases between. DNA of the CDR3: TGTGCCAGCAGTCCAAGGACAGAGCGAGATGGCTACACCTTC. Protein product: CASSPRTERDGYTF.

The gene calls are TRBV5-1 and TRBJ2-5; 10 bases are a match to TRBD2. V was pared by 2 bases and J by 6 bases, with 10 bases of the junction left unmatched. CDR1 is SGHRS, CDR2 YFSETQ, per germline. CDR3 length: 16 residues. The DNA for the CDR3 is TGCGCCAGCAGCTTCCTAGCGGGAGAATACGGGAAGACCCAGTACTTC. Amino acid sequence: CASSFLAGEYGKTQYF.

The J gene is TRBJ2-7, the V gene TRBV19, with TRBD1 matching over 11 bases. Germline loops: CDR1 LNHDA, CDR2 SQIVND (reference sequence). The V and J ends lost 7 bases and 3 bases, in that order; junction bases with no gene match: 8. The CDR3 covers 15 residues. DNA of the CDR3: TGTGCCAGTAACTCGGGGACAGGGGGGTTCTACGAGCAGTACTTC. Its protein product is CASNSGTGGFYEQYF.

The V gene is TRBV11-2, the J gene TRBJ1-1; D remains unclear. From germline, CDR1 is SGHAT and CDR2 FQNNGV. V lost 0 bases, J lost 8 bases, and 10 bases lay in between. The CDR3 consists of 13 residues. For the CDR3, the DNA is TGTGCCAGCAGCTTAGAGAGAAGATCAGAAGCTTTCTTT. Its protein product is CASSLERRSEAFF.

The J gene is TRBJ2-1, the V gene TRBV7-2; 7 bases are a match to TRBD2. The germline gives CDR1 SGHTA, CDR2 FQGNSA. This CDR3 comprises 14 residues. J was trimmed by 7 bases and V by 1 base; bases with no gene match: 4. CDR3 loop: CASSLGGGGNEQFF. CDR3 DNA: TGTGCCAGCAGCTTAGGAGGCGGGGGTAATGAGCAGTTCTTC.

The count of this clone is one. This chain links TRBV28 with TRBJ1-1; 9 nucleotides match TRBD1. Germline trimming cut 2 bases from V and 9 bases from J; bases unmatched to any gene: 7. This CDR3 contains 14 residues. The germline V gene has CDR1 MDHEN and CDR2 SYDVKM. The CDR3 here is CASSLLAGTGKAFF. Here the CDR3 DNA reads TGTGCCAGCAGTTTACTCGCCGGGACAGGGAAAGCTTTCTTT.

The J gene is TRBJ1-1, the V gene TRBV10-3; 11 bases line up with TRBD1. Trimming removed 6 bases from V and 4 bases from J; junction bases left unmatched: 7. Germline CDR1 and CDR2: ENHRY and SYGVKD. CDR3 length: 15 residues. The CDR3: CAISRDRGSGTEAFF. The CDR3 nucleotides read TGTGCCATCAGCAGGGACAGGGGGTCGGGCACTGAAGCTTTCTTT.

The rearrangement uses TRBV27 and TRBJ2-6; 12 positions agree with TRBD1. V was pared by 4 bases and J by 4 bases, with 11 bases of the junction left unmatched. The CDR3 has 19 residues. Germline lookup yields CDR1 MNHEY and CDR2 SMNVEV (reference sequence). CDR3 sequence (DNA): TGTGCCAGCAGTTCCTCGCCGGGACAGGGGGCTTCAGGGGCCAACGTCCTGACTTTC. It yields the protein CASSSSPGQGASGANVLTF.

This sequence joins TRBV24-1 and TRBJ2-2; D may be TRBD2 (5 bases). Germline V gene data show CDR1 as KGHDR and CDR2 as SFDVKD. The CDR3 sequence is 15 residues long. V dropped 7 bases and J dropped 0 bases, with 11 bases sitting between them. The CDR3 bases are TGTGCCACCAGCTCGGACTTTACGAACACCGGGGAGCTGTTTTTT. Protein: CATSSDFTNTGELFF.

The V gene is TRBV28, the J gene TRBJ1-3; D possibly corresponds to TRBD1 (6 bases). This CDR3 is 15 amino acids long. The V gene lost 2 bases and the J gene lost 0 bases, with 8 bases spanning the gap. CDR1 MDHEN and CDR2 SYDVKM come from the germline V gene. As DNA, the CDR3 is TGTGCCAGCAGTTTAGGACAGCGCTCTGGAAACACCATATATTTT. As protein: CASSLGQRSGNTIYF. Variable domain in full (rest from reference TRBV28 and TRBJ1-3): DVKVTQSSRYLVKRTGEKVFLECVQDMDHENMFWYRQDPGLGLRLIYFSYDVKMKEKGDIPEGYSVSREKKERFSLILESASTNQTSMYLCASSLGQRSGNTIYFGEGSWLTVV.